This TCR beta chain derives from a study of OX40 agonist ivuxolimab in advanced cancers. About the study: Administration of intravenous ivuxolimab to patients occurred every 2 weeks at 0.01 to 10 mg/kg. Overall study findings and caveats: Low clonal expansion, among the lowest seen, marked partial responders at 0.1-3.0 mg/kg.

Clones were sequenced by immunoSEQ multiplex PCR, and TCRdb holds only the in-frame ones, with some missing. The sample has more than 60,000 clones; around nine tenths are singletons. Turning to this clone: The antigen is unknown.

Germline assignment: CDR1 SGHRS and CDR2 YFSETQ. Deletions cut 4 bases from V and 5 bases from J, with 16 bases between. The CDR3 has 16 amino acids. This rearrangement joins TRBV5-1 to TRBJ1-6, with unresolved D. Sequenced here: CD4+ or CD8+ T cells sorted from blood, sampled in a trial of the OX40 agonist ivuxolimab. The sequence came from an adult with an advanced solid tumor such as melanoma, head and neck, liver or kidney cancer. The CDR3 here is CASSPQVPGDNSPLHF. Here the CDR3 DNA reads TGCGCCAGCAGCCCCCAGGTGCCGGGTGATAATTCACCCCTCCACTTT. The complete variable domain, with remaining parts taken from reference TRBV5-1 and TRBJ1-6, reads KAGVTQTPRYLIKTRGQQVTLSCSPISGHRSVSWYQQTPGQGLQFLFEYFSETQRNKGNFPGRFSGRQFSNSRSEMNVSTLELGDSALYLCASSPQVPGDNSPLHFGNGTRLTVT.